Listed below are T cell receptor beta chains from one sample, sequenced in a study of blood T cells in healthy people across ages. TCRdb called the 5' RACE reads again in MiXCR, with one record for every CDR3 protein. The top ten hold about a fifth of the sample, which has about 570,000 distinct CDR3 sequences, 27% seen once. The sequenced sample was blood. These receptors were collected from a woman in her 70s in good health. CDR3s include the opening cysteine and the closing phenylalanine or tryptophan. D genes are given only for firm matches. Rows give clone size only sometimes, using once, few, many, or a class for an expanded clone.

. TRBJ2-5 . TRBV7-6 TGTGCCAGCAGCTCCCAGGGGGGGCAGTCGGTCCAGACCCAGTACTTC CASSSQGGQSVQTQYF
. TRBJ1-2 few TRBV7-9 TGTGCCAGCAGCTTGACAGCCTTTGGCTACGCCTTC CASSLTAFGYAF
. TRBJ2-7 few TRBV6-5 TGTGCCAGCAGAAGGAGGGGGGGTTCCTACGAGCAGTACTTC CASRRRGGSYEQYF
TRBD1 TRBJ1-2 few TRBV28 TGTGCCAGCAGTACAGCTGGACAGGGGCATCGCGGCTACACCTTC CASSTAGQGHRGYTF
. TRBJ1-2 . TRBV29-1 TGCAGCGTTGAGGGCCAGCCCTATGGCTACACCTTC CSVEGQPYGYTF
. TRBJ2-7 few TRBV12-3/TRBV12-4 TGTGCCTGCAGTCCCCGGACTCCTGCCTACGAGCAGTACTTC CACSPRTPAYEQYF
. TRBJ2-7 few TRBV10-3 TGTGCCATCAGTGACAATTACGAGCAGTACTTC CAISDNYEQYF
. TRBJ2-7 few TRBV7-9 TGTGCCAGCAGTCTATCGCGGGGTTACTACGAGCAGTACTTC CASSLSRGYYEQYF
TRBD1 TRBJ2-2 . TRBV7-2 TGTGCCAGCAGCTTTGGGGACAGAAGCGGGGAGCTGTTTTTT CASSFGDRSGELFF
. TRBJ2-5 . TRBV27 TGTGCCAGCAGTCGAACACCTACAGGGCAAGACACCCAGTACTTC CASSRTPTGQDTQYF
. TRBJ1-1 few TRBV5-1 TGCGCCAGCAGCCGAATCAGTGGAACGGATCCTTTCTTT CASSRISGTDPFF
. TRBJ2-2 . TRBV7-2 TGTGCCAGCCGAGGGGCCAACACCGGGGAGCTGTCTTTT CASRGANTGELSF
TRBD1 TRBJ2-5 few TRBV29-1 TGCAGCGTTGAACGCTACACCCCACAGGGGGCGGGGGAGACCCAGTACTTC CSVERYTPQGAGETQYF
TRBD1 TRBJ1-2 few TRBV24-1 TGCGCCACCAGTGATGGAAACAGGGGGAGTGGCCACACCTTC CATSDGNRGSGHTF
TRBD1 TRBJ2-5 . TRBV29-1 TGCAGCGCCCGGGACAGTCAAGAGACCCAGTACTTC CSARDSQETQYF
TRBD2 TRBJ2-3 . TRBV2 TGTGCCAGCAGTGGGGCGCCAGCGGGGGTGCAGTATTTT CASSGAPAGVQYF
TRBD1 TRBJ2-7 . TRBV20-1 TGCAGTGCCTCTCGTAGGACAGGGGGCGACGAGCAGTACTTC CSASRRTGGDEQYF
. TRBJ1-1 few TRBV2 TGTGCCAGCAGTGCCCAGGTTGAAGCTTTCTTT CASSAQVEAFF
. TRBJ2-5 . TRBV20-1 TGCAGTGCCCGGGGACTTCTCGAGACCCAGTACTTC CSARGLLETQYF
. TRBJ1-2 few TRBV6-2/TRBV6-3 TGTGCCAGCAGTTACTATAAAGCCTATGGCCACACCTTC CASSYYKAYGHTF
. TRBJ2-4 . TRBV5-1 TGCGCCAGCAGCTTGCTTGGGACAGCCAAAAACATTCAGTACTTC CASSLLGTAKNIQYF
. TRBJ2-5 . TRBV12-3/TRBV12-4 TGTGCCAGCAGTTTTGAGGTGGTTGAGACCCAGTACTTC CASSFEVVETQYF
. TRBJ2-3 few TRBV11-3 TGTGCCAGCAGCTTTCGGGCCTTCGTCTCAGGTACGCAGTATTTT CASSFRAFVSGTQYF
. TRBJ2-1 few TRBV6-2/TRBV6-3 TGTGCCAGCAGTTACGGGGCGGGGGCTAACAATGAGCAGTTCTTC CASSYGAGANNEQFF
. TRBJ1-4 . TRBV19 TGTGCCAGTAGGAGAGGCGTGACTGGATTTGAAAAACTGTTTTTT CASRRGVTGFEKLFF
. TRBJ1-5 . TRBV12-3/TRBV12-4 TGTGCCAGCAGTTTGGGTAGACAGAGGGCTGTGCATTTT CASSLGRQRAVHF
TRBD1 TRBJ2-5 . TRBV20-1 TGCAGTGCTAGAAGGACGTGGCAGGGGGCAGAAGAGACCCAGTACTTC CSARRTWQGAEETQYF